These 31 T cell receptor beta chains were all obtained from the same sample, sequenced in a study of shared clonotypes between healthy human individuals (dated by TCRdb to the early 2020s). CD8 naive samples were CD45RO-negative cells positively selected for CCR7, giving a CD45RA+CCR7+ population that excluded TemRA cells. The library came from the immunoSEQ multiplex PCR assay. The clones in this table, taken by TCRdb from immuneACCESS, are in-frame only. Not every clone is retained; where verified, under half of the shortfall comes from an unresolved V gene, and the cause of the rest is unknown. The table for this sample lists approximately 720,000 clones; under 95% of them were counted only once. The top ten clones comprise roughly 24% of the sample. The sample comprised naive CD8+ T cells sorted from blood. This specimen's cell subset or site label, per the study, means: CD45RA+CCR7+. These receptor sequences come from a young man in good health.

The chain uses TRBV7-7 and TRBJ2-3, with TRBD1 identical over 7 bases. Germline V gene lookup returns CDR1 SSHAT and CDR2 FNYEAQ (reference sequence). After removal of 6 bases from V and 5 bases from J, the junction contained 11 bases not matched to a gene. This CDR3 has 15 residues. The CDR3 region is CASSERQGLGDTQYF. DNA for the CDR3: TGTGCCAGCAGTGAGAGACAGGGCCTCGGAGATACGCAGTATTTT.

V is TRBV5-6 and J is TRBJ2-1, with 7 bases matching TRBD2. The CDR3 runs 14 residues. CDR1 and CDR2 (germline): SGHDT, YYEEEE. J gave up 7 bases and V 4 bases, and 8 bases lay outside the gene matches. The CDR3 loop is CASSVGREWNEQFF. In DNA form, the CDR3 reads TGTGCCAGCAGCGTGGGGCGGGAGTGGAATGAGCAGTTCTTC.

V usage is TRBV4-1 and J usage is TRBJ2-7, with TRBD2 matching over 8 bases. The CDR3 is 13 residues long. Looked up from germline, CDR1 is MGHRA and CDR2 is YSYEKL. Trimming at V came to 3 bases and at J to 6 bases, leaving 4 bases not matched to a gene. The CDR3 DNA is TGCGCCAGCAGCCAGGGACTAGTTTCCGAGCAGTACTTC. It codes for CASSQGLVSEQYF.

This clone was observed once. The chain carries TRBV7-9 and TRBJ2-7, with 9 positions matching TRBD2. Germline loops: CDR1 SEHNR, CDR2 FQNEAQ (reference sequence). The CDR3 loop spans 16 amino acids. The V and J ends lost 4 bases and 3 bases, in that order; junction bases with no gene match: 10. Here the CDR3 reads CASSSYAGTSIYEQYF. In DNA form, the CDR3 reads TGTGCCAGCAGCTCTTACGCCGGGACTAGCATCTACGAGCAGTACTTC.

The chain links TRBV7-6 to TRBJ2-1, with a possible D match to TRBD2 (6 bases). This CDR3 has 15 residues. V was trimmed by 0 bases and J by 0 bases, leaving 6 bases between them. The germline gives CDR1 SGHVS, CDR2 FNYEAQ. The CDR3 here is CASSLAGSSYNEQFF. CDR3 bases: TGTGCCAGCAGCTTAGCCGGGAGCTCCTACAATGAGCAGTTCTTC.

The V call is TRBV7-8, the J call TRBJ2-7; D call uncertain. The V and J ends lost 3 bases and 3 bases respectively, with 12 bases between them. The germline V gene has CDR1 SGHVS and CDR2 FQNEAQ. The CDR3 is made up of 14 amino acids. The DNA of the CDR3 is TGTGCCAGCAGCTTGAAACTCCGACTCTACGAGCAGTACTTC. The encoded protein is CASSLKLRLYEQYF.

This chain connects TRBV4-1 to TRBJ2-2; D remains unclear. Trimming removed 0 bases at V and 4 bases at J, with 12 bases between. CDR1 is MGHRA and CDR2 is YSYEKL in the germline V gene. This CDR3 region has 16 residues. The CDR3 nucleotides are TGCGCCAGCAGCCAAGAGGGCGAGCGTCCCACCGGGGAGCTGTTTTTT. Protein sequence: CASSQEGERPTGELFF.

The CDR3 nucleotides are TGTGCCAGCAGCTACCGGGACGACGAGCAGTACTTC. Amino acids: CASSYRDDEQYF. The chain is built from TRBV7-9 and TRBJ2-7; tentatively, D is TRBD1 or TRBD2 (5 bases each). Trimming shortened V by 4 bases and J by 5 bases, and 9 bases separated the two germline ends. The CDR3 is 12 amino acids. Germline V CDR1 and CDR2: SEHNR, FQNEAQ (reference sequence). The full variable domain, completed using reference TRBV7-9 and TRBJ2-7, is DTGVSQNPRHKITKRGQNVTFRCDPISEHNRLYWYRQTLGQGPEFLTYFQNEAQLEKSRLLSDRFSAERPKGSFSTLEIQRTEQGDSAMYLCASSYRDDEQYFGPGTRLTVT.

V is TRBV27 and J is TRBJ2-1, with D unclear. The CDR3 is 13 amino acids. With 5 bases removed from V and 3 bases from J, the gap between germline ends came to 8 bases. Per the germline V gene, CDR1 is MNHEY and CDR2 is SMNVEV (reference sequence). This CDR3 is CASSPTYYNEQFF. The CDR3 coding sequence is TGTGCCAGCAGTCCGACATACTACAATGAGCAGTTCTTC.

In the case of this clone: Other DNA sequences from this sample encode an identical CDR3 as well. This chain links TRBV19 with TRBJ2-7; 8 nucleotides match TRBD1. V dropped 5 bases and J dropped 2; count of bases not matched to a gene: 5. CDR1 and CDR2 (germline): LNHDA, SQIVND (reference sequence). The CDR3 extends over 14 amino acids. The CDR3 loop is CASSPGTGTYEQYF. CDR3 bases: TGTGCCAGTAGTCCGGGGACAGGAACCTACGAGCAGTACTTC.

The chain has TRBV19 and TRBJ2-1, with 10 bases matching TRBD1. The germline CDR1 and CDR2 sequences are LNHDA and SQIVND (reference sequence). V was pared by 3 bases and J by 1 base, with 6 bases of the junction left unmatched. The CDR3 loop spans 17 amino acids. CDR3 sequence reads: CASSMARQGASYNEQFF. The CDR3 bases are TGTGCCAGTAGTATGGCTAGACAGGGGGCTTCCTACAATGAGCAGTTCTTC.

The CDR3 DNA reads TGTGCCAGCAGTACGGGACCATACAATGAGCAGTTCTTC. Its protein is CASSTGPYNEQFF. The J gene is TRBJ2-1, the V gene TRBV27; D is tentatively TRBD1 or TRBD2 (5 bases each). This CDR3 comprises 13 residues. CDR1 and CDR2 from the germline V gene are MNHEY and SMNVEV (reference sequence). Trimming cost V 5 bases and J 4 bases, with 9 bases left between them.

The V and J genes are TRBV27 and TRBJ2-1; TRBD2 agrees at 8 bases. Germline V gives CDR1 MNHEY, CDR2 SMNVEV (reference sequence). This CDR3 contains 12 residues. With 11 bases clipped from V and 8 bases from J, the junction kept 8 bases outside the gene matches. The CDR3 bases are TGTGCCTCGGGGCTAGCGGGTTATGAGCAGTTCTTC. Translated, it gives CASGLAGYEQFF.

The gene calls are TRBV10-1 and TRBJ2-1; TRBD1 matches 10 bases. The germline V gene has CDR1 WNHNN and CDR2 SYGVQD (reference sequence). The CDR3 is made up of 15 amino acids. V dropped 5 bases and J dropped 10; count of bases not matched to a gene: 11. The CDR3 loop reads CASSPGQGNDREQFF. CDR3 DNA sequence: TGCGCCAGCAGTCCGGGACAGGGGAACGATAGAGAGCAGTTCTTC.

This chain connects TRBV30 to TRBJ1-5, with a weak D call TRBD1 (5 bases). The germline CDR1 and CDR2 sequences are GTSNPN and SVGIG (reference sequence). The V end was cut by 0 bases, the J end by 6 bases, with 12 bases between. CDR3 size: 14 residues. The CDR3 protein is CAWSVGGAVQPQHF. The CDR3 DNA sequence: TGTGCCTGGAGTGTCGGAGGGGCGGTTCAGCCCCAGCATTTT.

This clone came up once. This chain connects TRBV9 to TRBJ2-1, with 8 bases matching TRBD2. Germline CDR1 SGDLS, CDR2 YYNGEE. V lost 1 base and J lost 8; bases outside the gene matches: 8. This CDR3 has 15 residues. As DNA, the CDR3 is TGTGCCAGCAGCGTACAAGGTAGCGGGACATATGAGCAGTTCTTC. The encoded protein is CASSVQGSGTYEQFF.

V is TRBV27 and J is TRBJ2-4; TRBD2 might be the D (6 bases). The germline gives CDR1 MNHEY, CDR2 SMNVEV (reference sequence). The CDR3 sequence is 14 residues long. V lost 0 bases and J 8 bases, leaving 11 bases between the germline ends. The CDR3 DNA reads as TGTGCCAGCAGTTTATCTGCGGGCGGGGACATTCAGTACTTC. Residues: CASSLSAGGDIQYF.

This chain connects TRBV5-4 to TRBJ2-5; D is unclear. Germline V gene lookup returns CDR1 SGHNT and CDR2 YYREEE (reference sequence). Trimming took off 1 base at V and 2 bases at J, with 6 bases between the two ends. The CDR3 covers 13 residues. CDR3 coding DNA: TGTGCCAGCAGCTTGACGGAGCAAGAGACCCAGTACTTC. Encoded protein: CASSLTEQETQYF.

The genes are TRBV13 and TRBJ2-7, with no clear D. Germline CDR1 and CDR2: PRHDT and FYEKMQ (reference sequence). V was pared by 5 bases and J by 1 base, with 9 bases between. The CDR3 has 13 amino acids. The CDR3 loop reads CASSPETSYEQYF. The CDR3 bases are TGTGCCAGCAGCCCCGAAACTTCCTACGAGCAGTACTTC.

A single count supports this clone. The rearrangement uses TRBV19 and TRBJ2-1; TRBD2 agrees at 13 bases. The CDR3 sequence is 18 residues long. CDR1 and CDR2 from the germline V gene are LNHDA and SQIVND (reference sequence). V lost 1 base to trimming and J lost 5 bases; unmatched junction nucleotides: 8. The DNA for the CDR3 is TGTGCCAGTAGTATAGTTTTAACGACTAGCGGGAGGAACAATGAGCAGTTCTTC. Translation gives CASSIVLTTSGRNNEQFF.

This clone was seen more than once but under ten times. The chain links TRBV10-3 to TRBJ1-2, with D possibly matching TRBD1 (5 bases). The CDR3 runs 15 residues. V was trimmed by 5 bases and J by 3 bases, leaving 16 bases between them. Germline CDR1 is ENHRY and CDR2 is SYGVKD. CDR3 amino acids: CAISPRDVTDYGYTF. The CDR3, as DNA: TGTGCCATCAGTCCCCGGGACGTAACAGACTATGGCTACACCTTC.

V is TRBV4-1 and J is TRBJ2-7; 8 bases align to TRBD2. Trimming removed 2 bases from V and 1 base from J; junction bases left unmatched: 4. Germline CDR1 MGHRA, CDR2 YSYEKL. There are 15 residues in the CDR3. The CDR3: CASSQLTSASYEQYF. CDR3 bases: TGCGCCAGCAGCCAATTGACTAGCGCATCCTACGAGCAGTACTTC.

V usage is TRBV5-1 and J usage is TRBJ2-7; possible D gene TRBD2, 5 bases. Trimming stripped 3 bases from V and 0 bases from J, with 10 bases between. Germline V lookup: CDR1 SGHRS, CDR2 YFSETQ. The CDR3 runs to 14 residues. DNA for the CDR3: TGCGCCAGCAGCTGGACGGGGAGCTCCTACGAGCAGTACTTC. Translation gives CASSWTGSSYEQYF.

The chain carries TRBV7-9 and TRBJ2-7, with 10 bases identical to TRBD2. The V gene's germline CDR1 is SEHNR and CDR2 FQNEAQ (reference sequence). The CDR3 contains 17 residues. V lost 4 bases and J lost 0; bases outside the gene matches: 9. In DNA form, the CDR3 reads TGTGCCAGCAGCTCCTCCCTAGCGGGAGCAAGCTCCTACGAGCAGTACTTC. It specifies CASSSSLAGASSYEQYF. The complete variable domain, with remaining parts taken from reference TRBV7-9 and TRBJ2-7, reads DTGVSQNPRHKITKRGQNVTFRCDPISEHNRLYWYRQTLGQGPEFLTYFQNEAQLEKSRLLSDRFSAERPKGSFSTLEIQRTEQGDSAMYLCASSSSLAGASSYEQYFGPGTRLTVT.

Comment on this clone: No DNA is shown, since the ends of the CDR3 on it are uncertain; the CDR3 is the one TCRdb lists. This chain links TRBV11-3 with TRBJ2-5; TRBD1, the table's D call, was not compared with the DNA. The CDR3 has 17 amino acids, counting both end residues. Germline CDR1 SGHNT, CDR2 YENEEA. This CDR3 is CASSLRTAFGNGETQYF.

The chain recombines TRBV7-6 with TRBJ2-7; possibly TRBD1 for D (5 bases). V lost 1 base and J 0 bases, leaving 7 bases between the germline ends. CDR1 is SGHVS and CDR2 is FNYEAQ in the germline V gene. The CDR3 contains 14 residues. CDR3 protein: CASSLGRDSYEQYF. As DNA, the CDR3 is TGTGCCAGCAGCTTAGGCAGGGACTCCTACGAGCAGTACTTC.

This clone was detected only once. The genes are TRBV11-2 and TRBJ2-1, with no clear D. The germline V gene encodes CDR1 SGHAT and CDR2 FQNNGV. The V and J ends lost 5 bases and 15 bases respectively, with 17 bases between them. This CDR3 spans 12 amino acids. Here the CDR3 reads CASSPMGSKWFF. Here the CDR3 DNA reads TGTGCCAGCAGCCCTATGGGGTCAAAATGGTTCTTC.

The rearrangement links TRBV5-1 to TRBJ2-7, with D possibly being TRBD1 (6 bases). Germline loops: CDR1 SGHRS, CDR2 YFSETQ. V was shortened by 0 bases and J by 1 base, with 14 bases between the two germline ends. This CDR3 contains 16 residues. The DNA for the CDR3 is TGCGCCAGCAGCTTGGAAATGAACAGGGTTTCCTACGAGCAGTACTTC. This translates into CASSLEMNRVSYEQYF.

The chain links TRBV6-5 to TRBJ2-1, with unresolved D. CDR3 length: 11 residues. Germline-derived CDR1 and CDR2 are MNHEY and SVGAGI. V lost 4 bases and J lost 9, with 7 bases in between. The CDR3 spells CASSFEAEQFF. In DNA, the CDR3 is TGTGCCAGCAGTTTTGAAGCTGAGCAGTTCTTC.

The count of this clone is one. The rearrangement uses TRBV2 and TRBJ1-1; the D is unclear. Germline V gene lookup returns CDR1 SNHLY and CDR2 FYNNEI. V lost 7 bases and J lost 3, with 6 bases in between. The CDR3 length is 11 residues. For the CDR3, the DNA is TGTGCCAGCAATAGGGACACTGAAGCTTTCTTT. Protein product: CASNRDTEAFF.

Concerning this clone: The germline gene is not matched at one end of the junction; a read error may be the cause. The chain employs TRBV7-7 and TRBJ1-3; no reliable D call. This CDR3 spans 15 amino acids. The germline gives CDR1 SSHAT, CDR2 FNYEAQ (reference sequence). The CDR3 DNA reads TGTGCTAGCAGCCGCGATCCGAGTTATGGAAACACCATATATTTT. Its translation: CASSRDPSYGNTIYF.